One sample yielded the 9 T cell receptor beta chains listed below, sequenced in a study of shared clonotypes between healthy human individuals (dated by TCRdb to the early 2020s). The library was generated by the immunoSEQ multiplex PCR assay. Here the immuneACCESS table is served through TCRdb, limited to in-frame sequences with V and J called. Missing clones are a known gap in these copies; in checked studies unresolved V genes cover under half, and the rest lacks a known reason. The sample contains about 2 million clones, around 95% of them found a single time. About 0.13% of the sample belongs to the ten largest clones. Sequenced sample: naive CD4+ T cells sorted from blood. This sample's cell subset or site label indicates: CD45RA+ positively selected. The receptors come from a man in his late teens or twenties in good health.

The J gene is TRBJ2-7, the V gene TRBV9, with 8 bases lining up with TRBD2. CDR1 SGDLS and CDR2 YYNGEE come from the germline V gene. The CDR3 has 15 amino acids. The trim removed 4 bases at V and 0 bases at J, leaving 6 bases unmatched. CDR3 protein: CASSITSGSSYEQYF. The DNA of the CDR3 is TGTGCCAGCAGCATAACTAGCGGAAGCTCCTACGAGCAGTACTTC. Full variable domain (remainder filled in from reference TRBV9 and TRBJ2-7): DSGVTQTPKHLITATGQRVTLRCSPRSGDLSVYWYQQSLDQGLQFLIQYYNGEERAKGNILERFSAQQFPDLHSELNLSSLELGDSALYFCASSITSGSSYEQYFGPGTRLTVT.

The chain is built from TRBV7-2 and TRBJ1-1; TRBD1 is a possible D gene (5 bases). Germline CDR1 reads SGHTA; CDR2 reads FQGNSA. The CDR3 is 14 amino acids. V lost 5 bases and J lost 1, with 11 bases in between. In DNA form, the CDR3 reads TGTGCCAGCAGCAGGGGACGGACGAACACTGAAGCTTTCTTT. This encodes CASSRGRTNTEAFF.

The chain employs TRBV19 and TRBJ1-3; TRBD1 might be the D (6 bases). V lost 5 bases and J lost 2, with 13 bases in between. This CDR3 region has 15 residues. The germline V gene encodes CDR1 LNHDA and CDR2 SQIVND (reference sequence). The CDR3 sequence is CASSSHRVPGNTIYF. The CDR3 bases are TGTGCCAGTAGTTCGCACAGGGTACCTGGAAACACCATATATTTT.

The chain recombines TRBV7-2 with TRBJ2-7; D gene ambiguous. The CDR3 runs 16 residues. CDR1 and CDR2 (germline): SGHTA, FQGNSA. V was trimmed by 0 bases and J by 6 bases, leaving 18 bases between them. This CDR3 reads CASSLASGLIVGEQYF. In nucleotides, the CDR3 is TGTGCCAGCAGCTTAGCCTCAGGATTAATCGTCGGCGAGCAGTACTTC.

This sequence joins TRBV7-9 and TRBJ1-2, with 7 bases aligning to TRBD1. CDR1 and CDR2 from the germline V gene are SEHNR and FQNEAQ (reference sequence). The junction had 12 bases not matched to a gene; V was cut back by 5 bases and J by 3 bases. The CDR3 consists of 16 residues. CDR3 nucleotides: TGTGCCAGCAGCCCCCTTCGCGACAGGGACCACTATGGCTACACCTTC. Its translation: CASSPLRDRDHYGYTF.

The table lists this clone with a count of one. The J gene is TRBJ2-5, the V gene TRBV7-9, with 13 bases identical to TRBD2. The CDR3 loop spans 18 amino acids. With V trimmed by 3 bases and J by 4 bases, 11 bases remained unmatched. Germline V CDR1 and CDR2: SEHNR, FQNEAQ (reference sequence). CDR3 in amino acids: CASSFPIGLAGDLETQYF. The CDR3, as DNA: TGTGCCAGCAGCTTCCCTATTGGACTAGCGGGAGATTTAGAGACCCAGTACTTC.

The gene calls are TRBV7-2 and TRBJ1-3; 8 positions agree with TRBD1. CDR1 and CDR2 (germline): SGHTA, FQGNSA. This CDR3 is built from 15 residues. J was trimmed by 2 bases and V by 6 bases; bases with no gene match: 6. The CDR3 DNA is TGTGCCAGCAGTTTCGCAGGGGGCACTGGAAACACCATATATTTT. Residues: CASSFAGGTGNTIYF.

The chain has TRBV5-1 and TRBJ2-3, with 9 bases identical to TRBD2. J was trimmed by 0 bases and V by 0 bases; bases with no gene match: 5. CDR3 length equals 17 residues. CDR1 SGHRS and CDR2 YFSETQ come from the germline V gene. CDR3 sequence (DNA): TGCGCCAGCAGCTTGGGTGCGGGGGGGCCTAGCACAGATACGCAGTATTTT. The encoded protein is CASSLGAGGPSTDTQYF. Drawing the rest from reference TRBV5-1 and TRBJ2-3, the complete variable domain is KAGVTQTPRYLIKTRGQQVTLSCSPISGHRSVSWYQQTPGQGLQFLFEYFSETQRNKGNFPGRFSGRQFSNSRSEMNVSTLELGDSALYLCASSLGAGGPSTDTQYFGPGTRLTVL.

The genes are TRBV6-5 and TRBJ2-5; D remains ambiguous. Germline CDR1 reads MNHEY; CDR2 reads SVGAGI. Trimming took 0 bases from V and 2 from J, leaving 10 bases between them. The CDR3 sequence is 15 residues long. In nucleotides, the CDR3 is TGTGCCAGCAGTTACTCTCCGGATGTGCAAGAGACCCAGTACTTC. Translating gives CASSYSPDVQETQYF.